Listed here are 27 T cell receptor beta chains from one sample, sequenced in a study of beta chain features in type 1 diabetes. These TCRs' antigens remain unknown. The study reverse transcribed the entire isolated RNA, so it sequenced expressed TCRB transcripts. Method: immunoSEQ multiplex PCR; TCRdb's copy keeps in-frame clones and lacks some. The sample consists of some 700,000 clones, roughly 13% of them appearing once. General study findings and limits: Among all four CD4+ subsets, Type 1 diabetes patients had TCRB CDR3s that were moderately but significantly shorter.

Source material: naive CD4+ T cells from blood. The receptor source for this set is a man aged 18 to 35 with type 1 diabetes.

This clone was found a few times. This rearrangement joins TRBV5-1 to TRBJ2-3, with TRBD2 as a possible D gene (6 bases). Germline values: CDR1 SGHRS, CDR2 YFSETQ. The CDR3 has 18 residues. Deletions cut 2 bases from V and 2 bases from J, with 21 bases between. CDR3 loop: CASSFIGRYLDTTDTQYF. The CDR3 region has the DNA TGCGCCAGCAGCTTTATAGGGAGGTATCTCGATACCACAGATACGCAGTATTTT.

This clone appeared a few times. The V gene is TRBV13, the J gene TRBJ1-1, with no clear D. Germline V gene lookup returns CDR1 PRHDT and CDR2 FYEKMQ (reference sequence). Trimming removed 1 base from V and 8 bases from J, with 11 bases in between. The CDR3 sequence is 13 residues long. CDR3 coding DNA: TGTGCCAGCAGCTTAGCGGGGTCATCCGAAGCTTTCTTT. Its protein product is CASSLAGSSEAFF.

This chain joins TRBV10-2 and TRBJ1-2, with D possibly matching TRBD1 (5 bases). V was trimmed by 2 bases and J by 7 bases, leaving 17 bases between them. The germline V gene encodes CDR1 WSHSY and CDR2 SAAADI. This CDR3 has 15 amino acids. CDR3: CASSEPGLPDPGYTF. DNA for the CDR3: TGCGCCAGCAGTGAGCCAGGGCTCCCTGACCCTGGCTACACCTTC.

This clone was seen ten or more times. The chain recombines TRBV10-3 with TRBJ2-1, with D possibly TRBD1 on 5 matching bases. Trimming removed 4 bases at V and 8 bases at J, with 9 bases between. Germline V CDR1 and CDR2: ENHRY, SYGVKD. The CDR3 covers 12 residues. CDR3 amino acids: CAISVRVDEQFF. DNA of the CDR3: TGTGCCATCAGTGTCAGGGTCGATGAGCAGTTCTTC.

This clone showed up just a few times. Other DNA sequences in the sample encode the same CDR3. The chain couples TRBV6-6 to TRBJ1-2, with 9 bases matching TRBD1. Germline V gene lookup returns CDR1 MNHNY and CDR2 SVGAGI (reference sequence). V was pared by 5 bases and J by 2 bases, with 3 bases of the junction left unmatched. The CDR3 is 14 residues long. CDR3 in amino acids: CASSRGQGNYGYTF. As DNA, the CDR3 is TGTGCCAGCAGTAGAGGACAGGGGAACTATGGCTACACCTTC.

The V call is TRBV6-5, the J call TRBJ1-6; D not resolved. Trimming shortened V by 7 bases and J by 9 bases, and 1 base separated the two germline ends. The CDR3 loop spans 9 amino acids. Germline-derived CDR1 and CDR2 are MNHEY and SVGAGI. The DNA of the CDR3 is TGTGCCAGCACTTCACCCCTCCACTTT. Amino acids: CASTSPLHF.

The chain employs TRBV10-3 and TRBJ2-1, with D hard to call. V gave up 7 bases and J gave up 5 bases, with 12 bases separating them. CDR1 is ENHRY, CDR2 SYGVKD, per germline. CDR3 length: 13 residues. The CDR3 coding sequence is TGTGCCATCACCGGCGGAGAGGACAATGAGCAGTTCTTC. Its translation is CAITGGEDNEQFF.

The V and J genes are TRBV28 and TRBJ1-2; 9 nucleotides match TRBD1. CDR1 is MDHEN and CDR2 is SYDVKM in the germline V gene. Trimming took 10 bases from V and 6 from J; bases not matched to a gene: 15. This CDR3 contains 15 residues. CDR3 protein: CATSTVQGAIDGYTF. CDR3 DNA: TGTGCCACCTCGACCGTACAGGGGGCTATAGATGGCTACACCTTC.

J is TRBJ1-5 and V is TRBV7-2; 7 nucleotides align to TRBD1. This CDR3 contains 13 residues. After removal of 5 bases from V and 9 bases from J, the junction contained 7 bases not matched to a gene. Germline values: CDR1 SGHTA, CDR2 FQGNSA. This CDR3 reads CASSPPGGRPQHF. CDR3 nucleotide sequence: TGTGCCAGCAGCCCCCCAGGGGGAAGGCCCCAGCATTTT.

This clone has a handful of counts. This chain links TRBV2 with TRBJ2-5, with a weak D call TRBD2 (5 bases). Trimming took 4 bases from V and 1 from J, leaving 13 bases between them. The length of the CDR3 is 15 residues. CDR1 is SNHLY, CDR2 FYNNEI, per germline. CDR3 in amino acids: CASSAERPTQETQYF. The CDR3, as DNA: TGTGCCAGCAGTGCTGAGCGGCCTACCCAAGAGACCCAGTACTTC.

In this sample, this clone turned up a few times. The rearrangement joins TRBV6-1 to TRBJ2-5; D gene ambiguous. CDR3 length equals 13 residues. CDR1 is MNHNS and CDR2 is SASEGT in the germline V gene. V lost 3 bases and J 2 bases, leaving 7 bases between the germline ends. The CDR3 protein is CASSDQGQETQYF. DNA for the CDR3: TGTGCCAGCAGTGACCAAGGACAAGAGACCCAGTACTTC.

This clone was detected a few times. The rearrangement joins TRBV28 to TRBJ2-5; TRBD1 matches 8 bases. V lost 7 bases and J lost 2; bases outside the gene matches: 6. The length of the CDR3 is 14 residues. Germline loops: CDR1 MDHEN, CDR2 SYDVKM. CDR3 in DNA: TGTGCCAGCAACCTCCGGGACAGGCAAGAGACCCAGTACTTC. This sequence encodes CASNLRDRQETQYF.

The V call is TRBV30, the J call TRBJ2-1, with 10 bases aligning to TRBD2. In germline, CDR1 is GTSNPN, CDR2 SVGIG (reference sequence). The CDR3 length is 12 residues. Trimming took 1 base from V and 16 from J; bases not matched to a gene: 7. For the CDR3, the DNA is TGTGCCTGGAGTGGGCTAGCGGGGGTCTTATTCTTC. The encoded protein is CAWSGLAGVLFF.

The sample holds a few counts of this clone. The chain couples TRBV5-6 to TRBJ1-2, with D uncertain. V was pared by 3 bases and J by 12 bases, with 18 bases between. CDR1 is SGHDT and CDR2 is YYEEEE in the germline V gene. The CDR3 totals 13 residues. The CDR3 sequence is CASSSGGPSSNTF. CDR3 in DNA: TGTGCCAGCAGCTCGGGAGGGCCGAGTAGTAACACCTTC.

This chain uses TRBV5-6 with TRBJ2-1, with TRBD2 as a possible D gene (5 bases). Germline V lookup: CDR1 SGHDT, CDR2 YYEEEE. The germline V and J ends were trimmed by 4 bases and 2 bases, with 13 bases remaining between them. CDR3 size: 15 residues. CDR3 bases: TGTGCCAGCAGCACCCCAAGCGGAGCCTACAATGAGCAGTTCTTC. It codes for CASSTPSGAYNEQFF.

V usage is TRBV5-6 and J usage is TRBJ2-5; weak D call: TRBD1 (5 bases). CDR1 is SGHDT, CDR2 YYEEEE, per germline. Trimming left V 1 base short and J 2 bases short, with 12 bases between. CDR3 length: 15 residues. The CDR3 region has the DNA TGTGCCAGCAGCTTGACAGACAGCACACAAGAGACCCAGTACTTC. Translation gives CASSLTDSTQETQYF.

This clone was recorded a few times. The chain recombines TRBV6-1 with TRBJ2-5, with D tentatively TRBD2 (6 bases). The CDR3 extends over 13 amino acids. CDR1 and CDR2 (germline): MNHNS, SASEGT. V gave up 7 bases and J gave up 5 bases, with 14 bases separating them. CDR3 nucleotides: TGTGCCAGCACCATGGGGGGTGGGGAGACCCAGTACTTC. Amino acids: CASTMGGGETQYF.

The chain couples TRBV28 to TRBJ2-2, with D possibly being TRBD2 (7 bases). V lost 6 bases and J lost 6, with 11 bases in between. Germline V gene sequence: CDR1 MDHEN, CDR2 SYDVKM. The CDR3 extends over 13 amino acids. As DNA, the CDR3 is TGTGCCAGCAGCCCGCGGGGGCCCGGGGAGCTGTTTTTT. It is translated as CASSPRGPGELFF.

The chain couples TRBV7-9 to TRBJ1-1; D unresolved. V lost 1 base and J 2 bases, leaving 5 bases between the germline ends. CDR3 length: 13 residues. Germline V gene sequence: CDR1 SEHNR, CDR2 FQNEAQ (reference sequence). The CDR3 reads CASSLEINTEAFF. DNA for the CDR3: TGTGCCAGCAGCTTAGAGATAAACACTGAAGCTTTCTTT.

The chain couples TRBV9 to TRBJ2-1, with 7 bases fitting TRBD1. The germline CDR1 and CDR2 sequences are SGDLS and YYNGEE. The CDR3 contains 17 residues. With V trimmed by 5 bases and J by 0 bases, 11 bases remained unmatched. In nucleotides, the CDR3 is TGTGCCAGCAGAGAAACGACAGGGACCTACTCCTACAATGAGCAGTTCTTC. It encodes CASRETTGTYSYNEQFF.

As for this clone: The identical CDR3 is also encoded by other nucleotide sequences in the sample. This chain links TRBV15 with TRBJ2-5; 8 bases line up with TRBD1. The CDR3 runs 13 residues. Germline assignment: CDR1 LNHNV and CDR2 YYDKDF (reference sequence). With V trimmed by 5 bases and J by 5 bases, 4 bases remained unmatched. CDR3 region: CATSGNRGETQYF. In nucleotides, the CDR3 is TGTGCCACCAGCGGCAACAGGGGGGAGACCCAGTACTTC.

V and J are TRBV5-1 and TRBJ2-6, with 7 positions matching TRBD1. Trimming at V came to 4 bases and at J to 0 bases, leaving 4 bases not matched to a gene. The CDR3 consists of 16 residues. Germline V gene data show CDR1 as SGHRS and CDR2 as YFSETQ. Here the CDR3 DNA reads TGCGCCAGCAGCGGCACAGGGGCCTCTGGGGCCAACGTCCTGACTTTC. The encoded protein is CASSGTGASGANVLTF. Using reference TRBV5-1 and TRBJ2-6 for the parts outside the CDR3, the full variable domain is KAGVTQTPRYLIKTRGQQVTLSCSPISGHRSVSWYQQTPGQGLQFLFEYFSETQRNKGNFPGRFSGRQFSNSRSEMNVSTLELGDSALYLCASSGTGASGANVLTFGAGSRLTVL.

This clone was observed a handful of times. The chain combines TRBV11-2 with TRBJ2-7, with D hard to call. The CDR3 is 12 amino acids. V gave up 1 base and J gave up 1 base, with 2 bases separating them. CDR1 and CDR2 from the germline V gene are SGHAT and FQNNGV. Here the CDR3 reads CASSLASYEQYF. The CDR3 region has the DNA TGTGCCAGCAGCTTAGCTTCCTACGAGCAGTACTTC.

CDR3: CASSLYEETQYF. In DNA form, the CDR3 reads TGCGCCAGCAGCTTGTACGAGGAGACCCAGTACTTC. This chain links TRBV5-1 with TRBJ2-5; no clear D gene. This CDR3 is 12 amino acids long. The ends were cut back, 1 base at V and 5 bases at J, with 6 bases in the middle. Germline-derived CDR1 and CDR2 are SGHRS and YFSETQ.

This clone came up a few times. The genes are TRBV29-1 and TRBJ1-1; D is unclear. Looked up from germline, CDR1 is SQVTM and CDR2 is ANQGSEA. The V and J ends lost 5 bases and 4 bases respectively, with 20 bases between them. CDR3 length equals 15 residues. CDR3 sequence: CSVTTDWWDPTEAFF. DNA of the CDR3: TGCAGCGTTACCACCGACTGGTGGGATCCCACTGAAGCTTTCTTT.

The chain links TRBV30 to TRBJ1-5; maybe TRBD1 (6 bases). V lost 0 bases to trimming and J lost 6 bases, with 18 bases between them. Per the germline V gene, CDR1 is GTSNPN and CDR2 is SVGIG (reference sequence). CDR3 size: 16 residues. The CDR3 DNA reads TGTGCCTGGAGTGTACGGGGCAGGGGACCTGTTCAGCCCCAGCATTTT. It encodes CAWSVRGRGPVQPQHF.

This clone has just a few counts. The rearrangement joins TRBV6-5 to TRBJ1-4; weak D call: TRBD1 (6 bases). With 0 bases removed from V and 7 bases from J, the gap between germline ends came to 15 bases. The CDR3 has 16 residues. CDR1 MNHEY and CDR2 SVGAGI come from the germline V gene. As DNA, the CDR3 is TGTGCCAGCAGTTACTCCGTCCAGGGGCGCGGTGAAAAACTGTTTTTT. It encodes CASSYSVQGRGEKLFF.